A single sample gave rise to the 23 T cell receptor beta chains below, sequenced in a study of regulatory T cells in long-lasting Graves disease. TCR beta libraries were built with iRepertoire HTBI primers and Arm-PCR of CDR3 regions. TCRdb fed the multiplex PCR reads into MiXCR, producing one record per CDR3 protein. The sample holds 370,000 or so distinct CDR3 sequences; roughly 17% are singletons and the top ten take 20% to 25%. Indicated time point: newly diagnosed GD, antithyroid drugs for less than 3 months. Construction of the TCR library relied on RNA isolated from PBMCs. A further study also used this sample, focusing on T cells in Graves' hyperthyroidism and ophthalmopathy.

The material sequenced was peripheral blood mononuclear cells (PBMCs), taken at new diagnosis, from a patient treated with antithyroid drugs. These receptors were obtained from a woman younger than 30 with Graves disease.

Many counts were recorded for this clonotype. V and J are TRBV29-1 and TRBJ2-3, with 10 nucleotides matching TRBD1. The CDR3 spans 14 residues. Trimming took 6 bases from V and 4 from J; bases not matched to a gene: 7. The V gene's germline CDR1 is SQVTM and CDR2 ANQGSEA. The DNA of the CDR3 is TGCAGCGTGCCCGGGACAGGGGTCGCAGATACGCAGTATTTT. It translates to CSVPGTGVADTQYF.

This chain's CDR3 is CASSLSGTGVRDEQYF. The CDR3 DNA reads as TGTGCCAGCAGTTTGTCCGGGACAGGGGTAAGGGACGAGCAGTACTTC. V is TRBV2 and J is TRBJ2-7, with 10 positions matching TRBD1. Germline CDR1 and CDR2: SNHLY and FYNNEI. This CDR3 has 16 residues. V was clipped by 5 bases and J by 5 bases; unmatched bases: 12.

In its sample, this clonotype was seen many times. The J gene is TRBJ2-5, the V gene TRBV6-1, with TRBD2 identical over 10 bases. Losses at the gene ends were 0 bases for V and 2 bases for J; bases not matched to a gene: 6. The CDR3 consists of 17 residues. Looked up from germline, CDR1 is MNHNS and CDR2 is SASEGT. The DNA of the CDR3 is TGTGCCAGCAGTGAAGCCTATAGCGGGGGGACACAAGAGACCCAGTACTTC. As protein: CASSEAYSGGTQETQYF.

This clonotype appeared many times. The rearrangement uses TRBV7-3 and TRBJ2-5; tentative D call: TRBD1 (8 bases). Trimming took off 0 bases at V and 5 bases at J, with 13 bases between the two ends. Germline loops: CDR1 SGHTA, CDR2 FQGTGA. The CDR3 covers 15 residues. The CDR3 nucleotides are TGTGCCAGCAGCTTAACGGGGGGGACAGGCGAGACCCAGTACTTC. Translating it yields CASSLTGGTGETQYF.

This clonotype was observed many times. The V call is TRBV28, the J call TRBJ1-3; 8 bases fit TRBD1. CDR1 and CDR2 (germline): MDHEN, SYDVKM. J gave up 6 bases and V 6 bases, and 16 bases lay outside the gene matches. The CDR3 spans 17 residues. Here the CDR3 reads CASSRTTGTGSQNTIYF. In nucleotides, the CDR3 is TGTGCCAGCAGCCGAACCACCGGGACAGGTTCCCAAAACACCATATATTTT. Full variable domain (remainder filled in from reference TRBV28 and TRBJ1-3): DVKVTQSSRYLVKRTGEKVFLECVQDMDHENMFWYRQDPGLGLRLIYFSYDVKMKEKGDIPEGYSVSREKKERFSLILESASTNQTSMYLCASSRTTGTGSQNTIYFGEGSWLTVV.

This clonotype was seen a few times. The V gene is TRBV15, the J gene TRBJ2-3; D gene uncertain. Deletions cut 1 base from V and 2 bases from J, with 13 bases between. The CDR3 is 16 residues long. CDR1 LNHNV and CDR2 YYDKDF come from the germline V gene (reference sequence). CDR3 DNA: TGTGCCACCAGCAGAGGTGGCCATGAATCCACAGATACGCAGTATTTT. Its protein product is CATSRGGHESTDTQYF.

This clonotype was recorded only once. The DNA for the CDR3 is TGTGCCAGCAGCGTAGATGACAGGGCGCACACTGAAGCTTTCTTT. Its translation: CASSVDDRAHTEAFF. The chain links TRBV9 to TRBJ1-1; TRBD1 aligns across 7 bases. After removal of 0 bases from V and 3 bases from J, the junction contained 5 bases not matched to a gene. Germline V gene data show CDR1 as SGDLS and CDR2 as YYNGEE. The CDR3 is 15 residues long.

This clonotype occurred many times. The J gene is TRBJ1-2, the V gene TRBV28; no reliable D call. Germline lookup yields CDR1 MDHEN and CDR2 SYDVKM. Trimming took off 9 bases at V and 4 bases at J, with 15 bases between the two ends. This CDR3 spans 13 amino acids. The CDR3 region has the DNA TGTGCCAGTCAAGGGAGGGAAGGCTATGGCTACACCTTC. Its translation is CASQGREGYGYTF.

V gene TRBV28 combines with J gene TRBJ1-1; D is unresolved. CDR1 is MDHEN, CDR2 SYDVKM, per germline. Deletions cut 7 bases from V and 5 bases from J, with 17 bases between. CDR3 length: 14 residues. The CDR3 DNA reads TGTGCCAGCAAGGTTGGAATGGCACAGACTGAAGCTTTCTTT. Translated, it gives CASKVGMAQTEAFF.

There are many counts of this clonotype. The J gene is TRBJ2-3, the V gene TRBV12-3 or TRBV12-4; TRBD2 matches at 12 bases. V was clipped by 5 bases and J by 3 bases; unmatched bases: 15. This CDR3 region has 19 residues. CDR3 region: CASSVRLAGGRYSTDTQYF. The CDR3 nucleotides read TGTGCCAGCAGTGTACGTCTAGCGGGGGGGCGTTACAGTACAGATACGCAGTATTTT.

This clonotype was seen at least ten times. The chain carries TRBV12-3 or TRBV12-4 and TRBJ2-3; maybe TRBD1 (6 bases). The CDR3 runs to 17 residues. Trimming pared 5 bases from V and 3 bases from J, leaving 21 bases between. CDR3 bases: TGTGCCAGCAGTCTCCCGCGTGGGGGCAGAAAAACAGATACGCAGTATTTT. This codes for CASSLPRGGRKTDTQYF.

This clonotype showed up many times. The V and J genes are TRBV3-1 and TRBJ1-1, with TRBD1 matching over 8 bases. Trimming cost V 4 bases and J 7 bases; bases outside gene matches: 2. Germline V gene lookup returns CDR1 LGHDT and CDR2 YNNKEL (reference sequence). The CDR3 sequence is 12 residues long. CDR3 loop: CASSPGQDEAFF. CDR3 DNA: TGTGCCAGCAGCCCGGGACAGGATGAAGCTTTCTTT.

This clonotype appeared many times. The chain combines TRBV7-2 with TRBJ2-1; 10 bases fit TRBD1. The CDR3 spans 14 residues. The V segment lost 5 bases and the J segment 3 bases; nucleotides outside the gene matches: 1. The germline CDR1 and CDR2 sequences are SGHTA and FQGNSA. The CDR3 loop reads CASSRTGGYNEQFF. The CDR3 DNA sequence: TGTGCCAGCAGCCGGACAGGGGGCTACAATGAGCAGTTCTTC.

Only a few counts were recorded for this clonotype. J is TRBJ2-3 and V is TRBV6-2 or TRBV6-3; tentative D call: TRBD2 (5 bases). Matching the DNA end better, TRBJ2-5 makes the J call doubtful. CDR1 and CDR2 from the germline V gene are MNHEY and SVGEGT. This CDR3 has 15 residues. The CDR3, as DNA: TGTGCCAGCAGTTACGGGCTAGCTCGGGTAGAGACCCAGTACTTC. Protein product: CASSYGLARVETQYF.

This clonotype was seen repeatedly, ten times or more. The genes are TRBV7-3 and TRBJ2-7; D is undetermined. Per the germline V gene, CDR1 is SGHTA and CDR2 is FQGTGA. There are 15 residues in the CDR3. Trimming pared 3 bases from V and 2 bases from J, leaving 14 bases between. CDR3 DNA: TGTGCCAGCAGCTTGGTCCTAACAGAAGCCTACGAGCAGTACTTC. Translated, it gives CASSLVLTEAYEQYF.

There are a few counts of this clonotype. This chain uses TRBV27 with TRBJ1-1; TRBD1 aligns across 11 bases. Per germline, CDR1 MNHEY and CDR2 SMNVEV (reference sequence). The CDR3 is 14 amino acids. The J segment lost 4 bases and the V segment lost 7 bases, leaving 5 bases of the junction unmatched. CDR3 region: CASNGGQGVTEAFF. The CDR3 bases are TGTGCCAGCAACGGGGGACAGGGGGTCACTGAAGCTTTCTTT.

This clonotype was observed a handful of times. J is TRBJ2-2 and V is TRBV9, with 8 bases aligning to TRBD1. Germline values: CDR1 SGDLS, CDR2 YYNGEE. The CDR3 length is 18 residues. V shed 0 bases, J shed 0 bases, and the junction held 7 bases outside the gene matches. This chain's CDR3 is CASSVEFGDRPNTGELFF. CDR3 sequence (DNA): TGTGCCAGCAGCGTAGAGTTTGGGGACAGGCCGAACACCGGGGAGCTGTTTTTT.

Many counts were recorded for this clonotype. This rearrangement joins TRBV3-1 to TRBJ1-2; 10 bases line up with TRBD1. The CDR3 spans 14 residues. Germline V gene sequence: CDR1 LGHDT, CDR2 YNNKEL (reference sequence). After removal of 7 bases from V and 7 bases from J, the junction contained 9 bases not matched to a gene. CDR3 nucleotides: TGTGCCAGCAACACTGGACAGGGGGTGGGTGGCTACACCTTC. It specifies CASNTGQGVGGYTF. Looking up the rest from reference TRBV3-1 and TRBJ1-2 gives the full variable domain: DTAVSQTPKYLVTQMGNDKSIKCEQNLGHDTMYWYKQDSKKFLKIMFSYNNKELIINETVPNRFSPKSPDKAHLNLHINSLELGDSAVYFCASNTGQGVGGYTFGSGTRLTVV.

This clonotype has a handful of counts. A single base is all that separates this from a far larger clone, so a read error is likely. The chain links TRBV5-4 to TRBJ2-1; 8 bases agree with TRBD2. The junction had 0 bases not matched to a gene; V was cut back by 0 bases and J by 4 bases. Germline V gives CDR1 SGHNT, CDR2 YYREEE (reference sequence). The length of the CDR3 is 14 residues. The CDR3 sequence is CASSLGGRYNEQFF. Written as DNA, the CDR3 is TGTGCCAGCAGCTTGGGCGGGAGGTACAATGAGCAGTTCTTC.

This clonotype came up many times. CDR3 sequence: CSARAQRDTQYF. CDR3 sequence (DNA): TGCAGTGCTAGGGCCCAAAGGGATACGCAGTATTTT. V usage is TRBV20-1 and J usage is TRBJ2-3; D is unresolved. Deletions cut 3 bases from V and 6 bases from J, with 10 bases between. CDR3 length equals 12 residues. Germline V gene data show CDR1 as DFQATT and CDR2 as SNEGSKA (reference sequence).

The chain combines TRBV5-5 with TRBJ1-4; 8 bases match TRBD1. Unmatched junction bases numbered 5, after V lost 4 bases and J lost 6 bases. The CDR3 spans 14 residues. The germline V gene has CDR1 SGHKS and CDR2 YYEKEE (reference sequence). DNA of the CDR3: TGTGCCAGCAGCACGACAGGGGCGGATGAAAAACTGTTTTTT. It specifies CASSTTGADEKLFF.

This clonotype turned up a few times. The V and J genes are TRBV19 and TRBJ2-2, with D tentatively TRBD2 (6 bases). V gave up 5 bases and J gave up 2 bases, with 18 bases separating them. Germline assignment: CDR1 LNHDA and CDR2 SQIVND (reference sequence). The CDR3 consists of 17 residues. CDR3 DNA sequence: TGTGCCAGTAGTTCGGCGGGGATGATATCTAACACCGGGGAGCTGTTTTTT. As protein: CASSSAGMISNTGELFF.

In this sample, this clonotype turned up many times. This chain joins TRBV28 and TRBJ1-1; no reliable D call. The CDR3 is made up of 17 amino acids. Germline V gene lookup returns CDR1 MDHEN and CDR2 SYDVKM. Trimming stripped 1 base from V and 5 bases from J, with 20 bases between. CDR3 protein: CASSLYGRGRTGTEAFF. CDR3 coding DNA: TGTGCCAGCAGTTTATATGGTCGAGGGAGAACGGGGACTGAAGCTTTCTTT.